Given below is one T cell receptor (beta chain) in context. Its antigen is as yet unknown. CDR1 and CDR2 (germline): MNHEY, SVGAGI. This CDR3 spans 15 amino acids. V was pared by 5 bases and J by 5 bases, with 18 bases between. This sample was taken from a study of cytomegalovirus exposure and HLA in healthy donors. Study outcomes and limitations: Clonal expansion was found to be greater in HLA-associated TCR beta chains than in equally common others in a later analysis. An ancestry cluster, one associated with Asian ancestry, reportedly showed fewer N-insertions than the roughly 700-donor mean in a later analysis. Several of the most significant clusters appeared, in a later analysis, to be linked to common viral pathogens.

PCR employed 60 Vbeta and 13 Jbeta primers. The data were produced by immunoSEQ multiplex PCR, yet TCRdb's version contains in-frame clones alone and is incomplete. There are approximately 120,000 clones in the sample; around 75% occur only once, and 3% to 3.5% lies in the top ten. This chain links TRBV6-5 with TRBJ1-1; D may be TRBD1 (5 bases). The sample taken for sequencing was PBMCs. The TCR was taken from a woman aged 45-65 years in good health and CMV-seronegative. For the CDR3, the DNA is TGTGCCAGCAGTACACGGGACGGGAGAGGGACTGAAGCTTTCTTT. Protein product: CASSTRDGRGTEAFF.